This TCR beta chain was captured by sequencing in a study of technical replicates of blood from a handful of donors. In germline, CDR1 is SGHNT, CDR2 YENEEA. CDR3 length equals 19 residues. Trimming cost V 5 bases and J 0 bases, with 24 bases left between them. TCRdb keeps only in-frame clones here, not all; method: immunoSEQ multiplex PCR. The top ten hold approximately 4.7% of the sample, which has around 65,000 clones, around 86% seen once. This chain connects TRBV11-3 to TRBJ2-3; weak D call: TRBD2 (6 bases). This sequence was found in a human donor in good health. Some clones in this sample may be carry-over from other donors' samples. Sequencing was done on a sample of PBMCs. CDR3 sequence: CASSDSGRSVRSSTDTQYF. The CDR3 DNA sequence: TGTGCCAGCAGCGATAGCGGCAGGAGTGTGCGATCTAGCACAGATACGCAGTATTTT.